A selection of T cell receptor beta chains follows, all from one sample in a study of blood T cell repertoires in COVID-19. Measured with immunoSEQ multiplex PCR; TCRdb has only the in-frame clones, and not every one. Among around 200,000 clones, 80% to 85% were seen once, and the ten largest hold 4% to 5.5%. The sample was peripheral blood. The receptors originated from a man aged 50 to 59 with active or convalescent COVID-19. Each CDR3 is given with its conserved first and last residue. Each record gives: clone size, V gene, J gene, CDR3 protein. The listing skips clone size in some rows; elsewhere it reads once, few, many or a size class.

>many|TRBV19|TRBJ1-6
CASRQGVASPLHF
>many|TRBV9|TRBJ2-5
CASSPRNPSGGETQYF
>NA|TRBV4-2|TRBJ1-4
CASSQVGGTNEKLFF
>many|TRBV4-2|TRBJ2-5
CASSQDESSGAETQYF
>NA|TRBV27|TRBJ2-1
CASTRTSGNNEQFF
>NA|TRBV4-2|TRBJ2-2
CASSSRENTGELFF
>NA|TRBV27|TRBJ2-5
CASSYLTSATQETQYF
>NA|TRBV6-1|TRBJ2-5
CASSENRGQETQYF
>NA|TRBV30|TRBJ2-5
CAWSPGVAGTEETQYF
>once|TRBV5-1|TRBJ1-5
CASSEDNHSNQPQHF
>NA|TRBV7-2|TRBJ1-1
CATCEGANTEAFF
>NA|TRBV21-1|TRBJ2-2
CASTTGTSGSLNTGELFF
>once|TRBV2|TRBJ1-4
CASRTGLEKLFF
>NA|TRBV19|TRBJ2-5
CASSLRLAGGRQETQYF
>once|TRBV3-1/TRBV3-2|TRBJ1-1
CASSLGTGYEAFF
>NA|TRBV5-6|TRBJ1-3
CASSLGVGNTIYF
>NA|TRBV7-2|TRBJ2-5
CASSPDRGYQETQYF
>NA|TRBV27|TRBJ1-2
CASRTSRRSTTEGYGYTF
>NA|TRBV30|TRBJ2-7
CAWSVGGGAYEQYF
>NA|TRBV5-1|TRBJ2-4
CASGPGTSGGPAKNIQYF
>NA|TRBV6-4|TRBJ1-5
CASPISGTGELGENQPQHF
>few|TRBV6-5|TRBJ1-1
CASSRNTEAFF
>NA|TRBV6-4|TRBJ1-5
CASSEEVHQPQHF
>NA|TRBV7-2|TRBJ2-2
CASSSNHWGGTGELFF
>NA|TRBV7-2|TRBJ2-5
CASSLGLFPETQYF
>NA|TRBV29-1|TRBJ1-6
CSASRDRGEPLHF
>NA|TRBV9|TRBJ1-3
CASSVGTASGNTIYF
>NA|TRBV6-5|TRBJ1-5
CASKRAGDNQPQHF
>few|TRBV24-1|TRBJ2-1
CATSDLQTGDNEQFF
>once|TRBV6-5|TRBJ2-7
CASSRSDREYEQYF
>NA|TRBV7-2|TRBJ2-5
CASSLVPRGETQYF
>NA|TRBV14|TRBJ2-1
CASSQDPGGLNNEQFF
>NA|TRBV19|TRBJ1-5
CASSIPGQGSGNQPQHF
>NA|TRBV21-1|TRBJ1-4
CASSKAPTRGRREKLFF
>NA|TRBV6-5|TRBJ2-2
CASSGTYTGELFF
>NA|TRBV28|TRBJ1-1
CASSSWGRGDTEAFF
>NA|TRBV29-1|TRBJ1-1
CSVEGGRDTEAFF
>NA|TRBV7-9|TRBJ2-2
CASSYDSPNTGELFF
>NA|TRBV2|TRBJ1-1
CASRTTGGSTEAFF
>NA|TRBV10-3|TRBJ2-1
CAISEGLAEQFF
>NA|TRBV5-1|TRBJ1-1
CASSPRDRGTEAFF
>NA|TRBV5-4|TRBJ2-5
CASSPWTGRETQYF
>NA|TRBV6-2/TRBV6-3|TRBJ2-1
CASSPWGRQGAYNEQFF
>NA|TRBV4-1|TRBJ2-5
CASSQQLAGVETQYF
>NA|TRBV30|TRBJ2-3
CAWSVRGGTDTQYF
>once|TRBV5-5|TRBJ2-2
CASSLGPLRQGNTGELFF
>NA|TRBV5-6|TRBJ1-5
CASSRRGGVNQPQHF
>NA|TRBV7-9|TRBJ1-5
CASSLADREPQHF
>NA|TRBV11-2|TRBJ1-2
CASSLDPYGYTF
>NA|TRBV6-2/TRBV6-3|TRBJ1-6
CASSSSSEPWRPLHF
>NA|TRBV30|TRBJ2-1
CAWSVLGGGSYNEQFF
>NA|TRBV5-8|TRBJ1-5
CASSLWTGDVNSNQPQHF